The next 24 T cell receptor beta chains were all read from a single sample in a study of T cell repertoires in cytomegalovirus infection. TCRdb recomputed calls from the reads with MiXCR, one row per CDR3 protein. The sample lists about 150,000 distinct CDR3 sequences; around a quarter were seen once. Material: PBMCs. These TCRs come from a human donor in good health (CMV status not recorded). Some clones in this sample may be carry-over from other donors' samples.

This chain uses TRBV10-3 with TRBJ2-3; possibly TRBD2 for D (6 bases). The V gene's germline CDR1 is ENHRY and CDR2 SYGVKD. Trimming stripped 8 bases from V and 0 bases from J, with 12 bases between. The CDR3 sequence is 14 residues long. CDR3 region: CAISIGGSTDTQYF. The CDR3 DNA sequence: TGTGCCATCTCCATCGGGGGTAGCACAGATACGCAGTATTTT.

V is TRBV7-2 and J is TRBJ2-7; the D gene is possibly TRBD2 (6 bases). The length of the CDR3 is 15 residues. In germline, CDR1 is SGHTA, CDR2 FQGNSA. Trimming cost V 5 bases and J 2 bases, with 16 bases left between them. This chain's CDR3 is CASSLGIAETYEQYF. For the CDR3, the DNA is TGTGCCAGCAGCCTCGGAATAGCGGAAACCTACGAGCAGTACTTC.

This clonotype was seen many times. This chain connects TRBV7-2 to TRBJ1-1; D is ambiguous. V was trimmed by 10 bases and J by 1 base, leaving 7 bases between them. Germline CDR1 reads SGHTA; CDR2 reads FQGNSA. The CDR3 contains 11 residues. Written as DNA, the CDR3 is TGTGCCACAGGTCAGAACACTGAAGCTTTCTTT. Translated: CATGQNTEAFF.

This clonotype is medium-sized. This sequence joins TRBV28 and TRBJ2-1; D may be TRBD1 (6 bases). The V end lost 6 bases, the J end lost 8 bases, and 23 bases lay between the germline ends. The CDR3 is 16 residues long. From germline, CDR1 is MDHEN and CDR2 SYDVKM. Written as DNA, the CDR3 is TGTGCCAGCAGCTTGATCTTAGGGGGAGTAACCCATGAGCAGTTCTTC. Translated, it gives CASSLILGGVTHEQFF.

The chain uses TRBV5-1 and TRBJ1-2; no clear D. This CDR3 is built from 12 residues. Germline V lookup: CDR1 SGHRS, CDR2 YFSETQ. Trimming took off 5 bases at V and 0 bases at J, with 5 bases between the two ends. Written as DNA, the CDR3 is TGCGCCAGCAGTCGAGCTAACTATGGCTACACCTTC. Protein sequence: CASSRANYGYTF.

This clonotype was counted only a few times. The J gene is TRBJ2-5, the V gene TRBV2; unclear D gene. Germline CDR1 reads SNHLY; CDR2 reads FYNNEI. This CDR3 contains 15 residues. The V and J ends lost 2 bases and 0 bases respectively, with 10 bases between them. CDR3 sequence reads: CASSERADDQETQYF. DNA for the CDR3: TGTGCCAGCAGTGAACGGGCCGACGACCAAGAGACCCAGTACTTC.

This chain joins TRBV20-1 and TRBJ1-1; 7 bases align to TRBD1. With V trimmed by 3 bases and J by 1 base, 8 bases remained unmatched. The CDR3 extends over 15 amino acids. Per germline, CDR1 DFQATT and CDR2 SNEGSKA (reference sequence). Written as DNA, the CDR3 is TGCAGTGCTAGTCCACAGGGGCTGGGGAACACTGAAGCTTTCTTT. It specifies CSASPQGLGNTEAFF.

This clonotype was picked up a small number of times. The chain couples TRBV5-1 to TRBJ2-1; no clear D. This CDR3 spans 11 amino acids. Germline CDR1 reads SGHRS; CDR2 reads YFSETQ. The V end was cut by 0 bases, the J end by 9 bases, with 4 bases between. The CDR3 region is CASSLGAEQFF. The DNA for the CDR3 is TGCGCCAGCAGCTTGGGGGCTGAGCAGTTCTTC.

V is TRBV15 and J is TRBJ2-1; 11 nucleotides match TRBD1. Germline V gives CDR1 LNHNV, CDR2 YYDKDF (reference sequence). The CDR3 runs to 16 residues. V lost 2 bases, J lost 6 bases, and 6 bases stayed unmatched. CDR3 in amino acids: CATSRPSGTGGNEQFF. In DNA, the CDR3 is TGTGCCACCAGCAGACCGTCCGGGACAGGGGGCAATGAGCAGTTCTTC.

V and J are TRBV4-3 and TRBJ2-1; 8 bases agree with TRBD2. There are 15 residues in the CDR3. V lost 3 bases to trimming and J lost 5 bases; unmatched junction nucleotides: 6. Germline assignment: CDR1 LGHNA and CDR2 YSLEER. This CDR3 reads CASSHLAGINNEQFF. The DNA for the CDR3 is TGCGCCAGCAGCCACCTAGCGGGTATAAACAATGAGCAGTTCTTC.

This clonotype was recorded at least ten times. The CDR3 reads CASSLAATSGTIYEQYF. CDR3 nucleotides: TGTGCCAGCAGCTTAGCGGCGACTAGCGGGACGATCTACGAGCAGTACTTC. The gene calls are TRBV7-8 and TRBJ2-7, with TRBD2 matching 11 bases. The CDR3 covers 17 residues. From germline, CDR1 is SGHVS and CDR2 FQNEAQ. Trimming at V came to 0 bases and at J to 3 bases, leaving 7 bases not matched to a gene.

The chain is built from TRBV7-9 and TRBJ1-2, with 9 bases lining up with TRBD1. The CDR3 has 17 amino acids. The V and J ends lost 5 bases and 4 bases, in that order; junction bases with no gene match: 14. Germline CDR1 reads SEHNR; CDR2 reads FQNEAQ (reference sequence). This CDR3 reads CASSAQQGANRPYGYTF. Here the CDR3 DNA reads TGTGCCAGCAGCGCCCAACAGGGGGCAAACCGCCCCTATGGCTACACCTTC.

The chain is built from TRBV29-1 and TRBJ2-5; 9 nucleotides line up with TRBD2. The CDR3 runs 20 residues. Germline lookup yields CDR1 SQVTM and CDR2 ANQGSEA. V shed 0 bases and J 3 bases; nucleotides not matched to a gene: 20. In DNA form, the CDR3 reads TGCAGCGTTGAAGAAGGGCCCGACCCCAATAGCGGGAGATGGAAAGAGACCCAGTACTTC. This gives the protein CSVEEGPDPNSGRWKETQYF.

V is TRBV5-1 and J is TRBJ1-1; D remains ambiguous. Germline assignment: CDR1 SGHRS and CDR2 YFSETQ. The CDR3 spans 14 residues. The V end lost 0 bases, the J end lost 0 bases, and 6 bases lay between the germline ends. The CDR3: CASSLGSVNTEAFF. CDR3 DNA sequence: TGCGCCAGCAGCTTGGGATCGGTGAACACTGAAGCTTTCTTT.

This clonotype was detected many times. Here the CDR3 reads CASSWTGGTDTQYF. Here the CDR3 DNA reads TGTGCCAGCAGTTGGACAGGGGGCACAGATACGCAGTATTTT. The J gene is TRBJ2-3, the V gene TRBV6-2 or TRBV6-3; 9 bases fit TRBD1. Germline V gives CDR1 MNHEY, CDR2 SVGEGT. The trim removed 4 bases at V and 1 base at J, leaving 0 bases unmatched. The CDR3 runs 14 residues.

This chain joins TRBV28 and TRBJ2-3, with D unresolved. Germline-derived CDR1 and CDR2 are MDHEN and SYDVKM. V lost 3 bases to trimming and J lost 0 bases, with 10 bases between them. The CDR3 has 15 residues. Written as DNA, the CDR3 is TGTGCCAGCAGTTTTACTTCGGCTAGCACAGATACGCAGTATTTT. Its translation is CASSFTSASTDTQYF.

The rearrangement joins TRBV12-3 or TRBV12-4 to TRBJ1-5, with D possibly matching TRBD1 (5 bases). V lost 8 bases to trimming and J lost 6 bases, with 14 bases between them. The CDR3 totals 13 residues. This CDR3 reads CASRGTAGQPQHF. CDR3 nucleotides: TGTGCCAGCCGAGGGACCGCAGGTCAGCCCCAGCATTTT.

This clonotype was counted a few times. The chain has TRBV11-2 and TRBJ1-1; no clear D. Germline V gives CDR1 SGHAT, CDR2 FQNNGV. The CDR3 consists of 14 residues. Trimming cost V 0 bases and J 6 bases, with 11 bases left between them. The CDR3 region has the DNA TGTGCCAGCAGCTTAGATAGGGCAGCTTCTGAAGCTTTCTTT. This codes for CASSLDRAASEAFF.

This clonotype was found a few times. The chain recombines TRBV6-2 or TRBV6-3 with TRBJ2-1; D unresolved. V was clipped by 2 bases and J by 8 bases, with 13 bases between them. There are 14 residues in the CDR3. Per germline, CDR1 MNHEY and CDR2 SVGEGT. CDR3 region: CASSYSRRGDEQFF. The DNA of the CDR3 is TGTGCCAGCAGTTACAGTAGAAGAGGCGATGAGCAGTTCTTC.

This clonotype was counted many times. The chain links TRBV7-2 to TRBJ1-2, with D hard to call. CDR1 and CDR2 from the germline V gene are SGHTA and FQGNSA. The ends were cut back, 6 bases at V and 2 bases at J, with 13 bases in the middle. The CDR3 extends over 14 amino acids. The DNA for the CDR3 is TGTGCCAGCAGTCCCACAGAGGGCAACTATGGCTACACCTTC. Amino acid sequence: CASSPTEGNYGYTF.

Concerning this clonotype: A much bigger clone sits one base away, suggesting this may be a read error. The V and J genes are TRBV12-3 or TRBV12-4 and TRBJ1-1; D remains unclear. CDR3 length: 11 residues. V dropped 6 bases and J dropped 1 base, with 3 bases sitting between them. For the CDR3, the DNA is TGTGCCAGCAGCCGGAACACTGAAGCTTTCTTT. Translating it yields CASSRNTEAFF.

A few counts support this clonotype. The rearrangement links TRBV7-2 to TRBJ2-3; 9 nucleotides agree with TRBD2. Germline CDR1 and CDR2: SGHTA and FQGNSA. The CDR3 consists of 16 residues. The junction had 14 bases not matched to a gene; V was cut back by 7 bases and J by 6 bases. CDR3 DNA sequence: TGTGCCAGCACCCAAATCAGCGGGGGGCCGGGGGATACGCAGTATTTT. Its protein is CASTQISGGPGDTQYF.

Written as DNA, the CDR3 is TGTGCCAGTAGCCTCACAGGGGCTGGGGCCAACGTCCTGACTTTC. Its protein is CASSLTGAGANVLTF. The chain joins TRBV19 to TRBJ2-6, with 7 nucleotides matching TRBD1. Germline V gene lookup returns CDR1 LNHDA and CDR2 SQIVND (reference sequence). This CDR3 spans 15 amino acids. V shed 6 bases, J shed 2 bases, and the junction held 4 bases outside the gene matches.

This clonotype was seen a handful of times. V gene TRBV20-1 combines with J gene TRBJ1-5; D might be TRBD1 (6 bases). Germline V CDR1 and CDR2: DFQATT, SNEGSKA (reference sequence). The CDR3 has 16 amino acids. Between the trimmed V and J ends, which lost 7 bases and 0 bases, there was a span of 19 bases. As DNA, the CDR3 is TGCAGTGTTACCTCCGGGACAAAGTATAGCAATCAGCCCCAGCATTTT. Translated: CSVTSGTKYSNQPQHF.